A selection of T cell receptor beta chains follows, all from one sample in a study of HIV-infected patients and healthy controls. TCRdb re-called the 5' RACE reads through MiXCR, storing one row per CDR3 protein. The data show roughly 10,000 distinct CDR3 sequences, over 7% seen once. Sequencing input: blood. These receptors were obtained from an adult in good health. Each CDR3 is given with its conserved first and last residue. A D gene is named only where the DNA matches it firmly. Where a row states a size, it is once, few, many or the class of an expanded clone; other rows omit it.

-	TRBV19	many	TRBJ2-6	TGTGCCAGTGACAGGCGCCCTGGGGCCAACGTCCTGACTTTC	CASDRRPGANVLTF
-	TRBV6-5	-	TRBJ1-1	TGTGCCAGCAGCGCCCCGAGACAGAGTAACACTGAAGCTTTCTTT	CASSAPRQSNTEAFF
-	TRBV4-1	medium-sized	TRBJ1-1	TGCGCCAGCAGCCAACCCGGGTCCACTGAAGCTTTCTTT	CASSQPGSTEAFF
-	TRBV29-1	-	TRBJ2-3	TGCAGCGGCTATGGACAGTTCACAGATACGCAGTATTTT	CSGYGQFTDTQYF
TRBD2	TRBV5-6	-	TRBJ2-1	TGTGCCAGCAGCAGACCCGGACTAGCGGAAAACAATGAGCAGTTCTTC	CASSRPGLAENNEQFF
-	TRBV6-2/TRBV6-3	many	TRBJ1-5	TGTGCCAGCAGCTCGGACGGGGGTCAGCCCCAGCATTTT	CASSSDGGQPQHF
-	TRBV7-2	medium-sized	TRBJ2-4	TGTGCCAGCAGCTCCCATAGTGTTAATGGCAAAAACATTCAGTACTTC	CASSSHSVNGKNIQYF
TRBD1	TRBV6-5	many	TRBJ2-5	TGTGCCAGCAGTTTACAGGGGGGAGAGACCCAGTACTTC	CASSLQGGETQYF
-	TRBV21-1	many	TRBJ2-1	TGTGCCAGCAAGGGACAGGGGTCCGATGAGCAGTTCTTC	CASKGQGSDEQFF
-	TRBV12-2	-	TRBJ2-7	TGTGCAAGTCGCCGGAGCTCCTACGAGCAGTACTTC	CASRRSSYEQYF
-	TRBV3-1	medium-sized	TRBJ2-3	TGTGCCAGCAGCCCGCAGGGGACGACAGATACGCAGTATTTT	CASSPQGTTDTQYF
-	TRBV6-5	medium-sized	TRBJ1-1	TGTGCCAGCAGTTACGTAGGGTCGGGGACTGAAGCTTTCTTT	CASSYVGSGTEAFF
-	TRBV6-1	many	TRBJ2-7	TGTGCCAGCAGTGTGAGCACCAACTACGAGCAGTACTTC	CASSVSTNYEQYF
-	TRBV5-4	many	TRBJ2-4	TGTGCCAGCAGCTTGTTCGGGACATCGAAAAACATTCAGTACTTC	CASSLFGTSKNIQYF
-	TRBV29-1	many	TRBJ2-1	TGCAGCGTTGAAGGGCTGGGGCGGGGACACAATGAGCAGTTCTTC	CSVEGLGRGHNEQFF
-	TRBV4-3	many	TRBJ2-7	TGCGCCAGCAGCCAAGGCCGACGGGGGCCCTACGAGCAGTACTTC	CASSQGRRGPYEQYF
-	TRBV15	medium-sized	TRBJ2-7	TGTGCCACCAGCAGACAGAGGAGGGGGTCAAGCTACGAGCAGTACTTC	CATSRQRRGSSYEQYF